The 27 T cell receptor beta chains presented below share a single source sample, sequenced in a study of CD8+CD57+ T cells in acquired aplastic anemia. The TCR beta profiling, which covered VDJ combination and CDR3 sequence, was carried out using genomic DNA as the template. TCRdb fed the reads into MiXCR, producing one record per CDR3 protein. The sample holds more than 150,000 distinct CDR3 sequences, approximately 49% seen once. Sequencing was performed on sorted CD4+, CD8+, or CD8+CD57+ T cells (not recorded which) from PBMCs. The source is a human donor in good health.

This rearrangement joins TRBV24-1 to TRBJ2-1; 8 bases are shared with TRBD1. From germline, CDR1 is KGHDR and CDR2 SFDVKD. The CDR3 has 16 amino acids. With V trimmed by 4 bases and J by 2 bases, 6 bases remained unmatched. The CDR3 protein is CATSEQRDRTYNEQFF. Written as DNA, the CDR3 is TGTGCCACCAGTGAACAACGGGACAGGACCTACAATGAGCAGTTCTTC.

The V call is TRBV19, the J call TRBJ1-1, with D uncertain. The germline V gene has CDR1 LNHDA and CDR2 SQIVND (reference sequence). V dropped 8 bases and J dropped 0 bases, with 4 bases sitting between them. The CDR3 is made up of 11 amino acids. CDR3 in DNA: TGTGCCAGTCTTATGAACACTGAAGCTTTCTTT. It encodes CASLMNTEAFF.

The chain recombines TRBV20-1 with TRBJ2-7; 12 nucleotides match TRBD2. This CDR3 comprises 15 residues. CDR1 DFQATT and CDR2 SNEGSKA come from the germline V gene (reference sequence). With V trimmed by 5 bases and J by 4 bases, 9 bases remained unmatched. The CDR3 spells CSAPGLAGTTYEQYF. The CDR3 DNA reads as TGCAGTGCTCCAGGACTAGCGGGGACAACATACGAGCAGTACTTC.

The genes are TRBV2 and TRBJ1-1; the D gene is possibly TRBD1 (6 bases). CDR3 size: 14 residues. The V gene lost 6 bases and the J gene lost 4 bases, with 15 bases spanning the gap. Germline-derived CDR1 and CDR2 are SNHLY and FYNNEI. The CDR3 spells CASRSEQGTTEAFF. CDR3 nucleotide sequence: TGTGCCAGCAGGTCGGAACAGGGAACCACTGAAGCTTTCTTT. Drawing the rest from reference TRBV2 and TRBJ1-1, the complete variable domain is EPEVTQTPSHQVTQMGQEVILRCVPISNHLYFYWYRQILGQKVEFLVSFYNNEISEKSEIFDDQFSVERPDGSNFTLKIRSTKLEDSAMYFCASRSEQGTTEAFFGQGTRLTVV.

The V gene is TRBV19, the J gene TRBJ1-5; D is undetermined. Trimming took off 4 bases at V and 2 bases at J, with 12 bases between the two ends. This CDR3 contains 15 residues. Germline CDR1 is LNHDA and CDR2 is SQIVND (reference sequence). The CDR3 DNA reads TGTGCCAGTAGTAAGGTCCCGACTGGCAATCAGCCCCAGCATTTT. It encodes CASSKVPTGNQPQHF.

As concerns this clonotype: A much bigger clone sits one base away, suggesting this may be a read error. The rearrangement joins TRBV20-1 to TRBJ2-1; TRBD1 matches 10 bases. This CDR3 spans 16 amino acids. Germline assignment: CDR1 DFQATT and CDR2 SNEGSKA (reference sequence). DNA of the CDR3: TGCAGTGCTAGAGATCCGGGACAGGGGACCTACAATGAGCAGGTCTTC. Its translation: CSARDPGQGTYNEQVF.

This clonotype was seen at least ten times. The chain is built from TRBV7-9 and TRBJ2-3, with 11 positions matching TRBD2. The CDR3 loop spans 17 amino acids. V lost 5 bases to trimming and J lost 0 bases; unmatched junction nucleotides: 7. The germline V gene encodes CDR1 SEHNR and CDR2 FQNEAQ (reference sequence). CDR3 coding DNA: TGTGCCAGCAGCCCCCGACTAGCGGGAAGTAGCACAGATACGCAGTATTTT. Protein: CASSPRLAGSSTDTQYF.

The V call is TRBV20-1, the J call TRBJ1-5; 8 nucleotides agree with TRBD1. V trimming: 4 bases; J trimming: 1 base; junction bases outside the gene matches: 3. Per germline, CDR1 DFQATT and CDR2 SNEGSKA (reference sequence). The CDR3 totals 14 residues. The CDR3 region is CSATGQASNQPQHF. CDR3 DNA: TGCAGTGCTACGGGACAGGCGAGCAATCAGCCCCAGCATTTT.

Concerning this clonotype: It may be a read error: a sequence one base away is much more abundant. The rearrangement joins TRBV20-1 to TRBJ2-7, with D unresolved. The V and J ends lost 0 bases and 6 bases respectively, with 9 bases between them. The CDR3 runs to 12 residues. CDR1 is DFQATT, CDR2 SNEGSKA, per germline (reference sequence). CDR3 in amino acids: CSARENEPEQYF. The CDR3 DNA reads TGCAGTGCTAGAGAGAACGAGCCCGAGCAGTACTTC.

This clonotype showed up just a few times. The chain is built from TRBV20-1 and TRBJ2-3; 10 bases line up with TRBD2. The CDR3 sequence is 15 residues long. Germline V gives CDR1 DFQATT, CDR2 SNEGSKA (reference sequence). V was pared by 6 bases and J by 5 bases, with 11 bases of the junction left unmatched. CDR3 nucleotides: TGCAGTGCCGACAGCGGGAGGGTCAGTCAAGATACGCAGTATTTT. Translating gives CSADSGRVSQDTQYF.

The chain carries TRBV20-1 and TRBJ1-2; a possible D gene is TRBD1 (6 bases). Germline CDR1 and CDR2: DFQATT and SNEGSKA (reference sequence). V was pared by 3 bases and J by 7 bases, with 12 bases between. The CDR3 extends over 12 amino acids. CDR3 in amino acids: CSARVGGAGYTF. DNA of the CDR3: TGCAGTGCTAGGGTGGGGGGGGCTGGCTACACCTTC.

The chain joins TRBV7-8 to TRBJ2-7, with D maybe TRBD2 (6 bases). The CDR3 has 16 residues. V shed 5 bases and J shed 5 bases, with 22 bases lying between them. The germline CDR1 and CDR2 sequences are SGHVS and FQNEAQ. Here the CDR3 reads CASSAAETRFRNEQYF. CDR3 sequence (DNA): TGTGCCAGCAGCGCAGCGGAGACTAGGTTCAGGAACGAGCAGTACTTC.

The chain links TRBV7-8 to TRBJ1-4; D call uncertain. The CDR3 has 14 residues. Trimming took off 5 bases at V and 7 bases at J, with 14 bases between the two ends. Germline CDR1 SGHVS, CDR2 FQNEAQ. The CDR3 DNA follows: TGTGCCAGCAGCCCACGACCTCTGGGTGAAAAACTGTTTTTT. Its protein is CASSPRPLGEKLFF.

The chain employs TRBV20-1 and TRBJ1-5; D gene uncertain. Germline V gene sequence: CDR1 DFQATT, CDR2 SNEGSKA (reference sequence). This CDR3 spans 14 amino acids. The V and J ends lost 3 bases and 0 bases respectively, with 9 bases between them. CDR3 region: CSASYGHSNQPQHF. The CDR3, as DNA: TGCAGTGCTAGTTACGGGCATAGCAATCAGCCCCAGCATTTT.

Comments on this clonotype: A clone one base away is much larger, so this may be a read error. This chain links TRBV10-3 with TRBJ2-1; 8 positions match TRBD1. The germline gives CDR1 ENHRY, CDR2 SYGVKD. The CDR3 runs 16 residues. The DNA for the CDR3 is TGTGCCGCGACGGGGACAGGAAGCGTACGGAACAATGAGCAGGTCTTC. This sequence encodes CAATGTGSVRNNEQVF.

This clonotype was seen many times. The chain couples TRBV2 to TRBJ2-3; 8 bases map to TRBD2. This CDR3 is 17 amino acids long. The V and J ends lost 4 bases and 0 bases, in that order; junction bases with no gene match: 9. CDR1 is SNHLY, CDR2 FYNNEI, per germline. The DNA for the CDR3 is TGTGCCAGCAGTGTGGGGGTGTCTAGCGGGAGCACAGATACGCAGTATTTT. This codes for CASSVGVSSGSTDTQYF. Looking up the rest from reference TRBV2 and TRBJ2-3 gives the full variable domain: EPEVTQTPSHQVTQMGQEVILRCVPISNHLYFYWYRQILGQKVEFLVSFYNNEISEKSEIFDDQFSVERPDGSNFTLKIRSTKLEDSAMYFCASSVGVSSGSTDTQYFGPGTRLTVL.

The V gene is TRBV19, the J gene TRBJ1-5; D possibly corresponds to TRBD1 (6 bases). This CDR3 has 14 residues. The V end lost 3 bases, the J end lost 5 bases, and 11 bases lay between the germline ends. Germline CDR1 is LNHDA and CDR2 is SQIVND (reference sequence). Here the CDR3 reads CASSMGTSYQPQHF. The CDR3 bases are TGTGCCAGTAGTATGGGGACAAGTTATCAGCCCCAGCATTTT.

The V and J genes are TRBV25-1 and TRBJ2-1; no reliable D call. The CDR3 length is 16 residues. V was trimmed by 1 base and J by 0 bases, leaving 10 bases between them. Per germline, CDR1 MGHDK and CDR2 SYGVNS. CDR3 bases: TGTGCCAGCAGTGAATCGGACGGCTCCTCCTACAATGAGCAGTTCTTC. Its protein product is CASSESDGSSYNEQFF. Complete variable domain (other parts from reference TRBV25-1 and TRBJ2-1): EADIYQTPRYLVIGTGKKITLECSQTMGHDKMYWYQQDPGMELHLIHYSYGVNSTEKGDLSSESTVSRIRTEHFPLTLESARPSHTSQYLCASSESDGSSYNEQFFGPGTRLTVL.

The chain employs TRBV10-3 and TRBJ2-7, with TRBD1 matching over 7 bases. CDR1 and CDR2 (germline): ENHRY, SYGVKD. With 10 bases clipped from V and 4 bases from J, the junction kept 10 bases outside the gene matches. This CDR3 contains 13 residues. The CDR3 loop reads CATKRQGEYEQYF. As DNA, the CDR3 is TGTGCCACCAAGAGGCAGGGGGAGTACGAGCAGTACTTC.

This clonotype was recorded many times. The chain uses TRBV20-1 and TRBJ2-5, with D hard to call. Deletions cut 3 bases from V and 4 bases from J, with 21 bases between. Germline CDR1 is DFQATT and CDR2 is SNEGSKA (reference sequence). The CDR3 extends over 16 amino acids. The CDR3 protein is CSASGQGPGVIETQYF. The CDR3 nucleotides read TGCAGTGCTAGTGGGCAAGGACCGGGTGTAATAGAGACCCAGTACTTC.

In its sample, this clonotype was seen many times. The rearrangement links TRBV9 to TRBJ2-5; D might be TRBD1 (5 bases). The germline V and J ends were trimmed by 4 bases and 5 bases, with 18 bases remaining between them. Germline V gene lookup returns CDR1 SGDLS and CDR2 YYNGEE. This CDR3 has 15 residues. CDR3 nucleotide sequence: TGTGCCAGCAGCCCCCGTGTCAGGGCCGGGGAGACCCAGTACTTC. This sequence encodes CASSPRVRAGETQYF.

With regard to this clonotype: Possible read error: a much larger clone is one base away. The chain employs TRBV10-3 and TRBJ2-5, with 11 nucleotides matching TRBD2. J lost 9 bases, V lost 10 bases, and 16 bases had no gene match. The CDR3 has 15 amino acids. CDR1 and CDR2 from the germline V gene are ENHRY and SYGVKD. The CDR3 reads CATSMLAGGWEAQYF. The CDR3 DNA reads TGTGCCACATCCATGCTAGCGGGAGGTTGGGAGGCCCAGTACTTC.

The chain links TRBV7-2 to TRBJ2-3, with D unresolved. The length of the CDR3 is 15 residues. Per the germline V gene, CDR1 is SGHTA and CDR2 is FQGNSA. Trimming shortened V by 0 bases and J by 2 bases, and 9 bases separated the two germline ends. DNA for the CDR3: TGTGCCAGCAGCTTAGCGACTCGGATCACAGATACGCAGTATTTT. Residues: CASSLATRITDTQYF.

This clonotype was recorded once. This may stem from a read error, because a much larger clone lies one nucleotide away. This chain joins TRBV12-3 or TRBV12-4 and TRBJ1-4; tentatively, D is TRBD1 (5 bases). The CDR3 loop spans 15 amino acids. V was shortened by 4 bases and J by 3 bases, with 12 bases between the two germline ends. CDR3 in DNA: TGTGCCAGCAGTTACGGACGGGGGGCTAATGAAAAACTGTTTTTT. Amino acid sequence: CASSYGRGANEKLFF.

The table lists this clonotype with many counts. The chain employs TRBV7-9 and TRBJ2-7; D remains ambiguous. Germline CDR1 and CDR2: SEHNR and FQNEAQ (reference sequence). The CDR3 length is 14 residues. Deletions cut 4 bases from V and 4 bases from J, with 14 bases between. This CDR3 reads CASSSWTRAYEQYF. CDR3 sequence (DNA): TGTGCCAGCAGCTCCTGGACCCGGGCGTACGAGCAGTACTTC.

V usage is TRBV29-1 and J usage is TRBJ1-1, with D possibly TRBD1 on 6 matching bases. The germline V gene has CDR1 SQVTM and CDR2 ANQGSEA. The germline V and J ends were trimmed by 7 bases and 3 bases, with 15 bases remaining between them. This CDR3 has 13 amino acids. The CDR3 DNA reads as TGCAGCGGAGGCCAGGGGTGGTACACTGAAGCTTTCTTT. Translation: CSGGQGWYTEAFF.

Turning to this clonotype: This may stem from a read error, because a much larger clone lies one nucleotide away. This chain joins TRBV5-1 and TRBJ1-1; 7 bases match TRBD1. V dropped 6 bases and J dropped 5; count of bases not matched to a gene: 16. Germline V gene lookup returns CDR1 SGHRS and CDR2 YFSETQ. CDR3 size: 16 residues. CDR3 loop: CASIFQTGRGRTEAFF. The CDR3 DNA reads TGCGCCAGCATCTTCCAGACAGGGAGGGGTAGGACTGAAGCTTTCTTT.